Listed below are T cell receptor beta chains from one sample, sequenced in a study of neoadjuvant anti-PD-1 for oral cavity cancer. Sequencing was performed with immunoSEQ multiplex PCR; in TCRdb, only in-frame clones are kept and a portion is missing. The sample has 15,000 or so clones, around 74% seen once; the top ten hold under 3%. The specimen was PBMCs, collected before nivolumab (anti-PD-1) treatment. The receptors were gathered from a person aged 35-79 years with oral cavity squamous cell carcinoma. The CDR3 runs from the conserved cysteine through the conserved F or W. D genes are given only for firm matches. Size values are once, few and many counts, or a class for expanded clones, and some rows have none.

clone_size,j_call,d_call,v_call,cdr3_nt,cdr3_aa
few,TRBJ2-7,.,TRBV10-3,TGTGCCATCAGCCTGACAGAGCCTTACGAGCAGTACTTC,CAISLTEPYEQYF
once,TRBJ2-7,TRBD2,TRBV9,TGTGCCAGCAGCGTAGACCTAGCGGGAGGGAATGAGCAGTACTTC,CASSVDLAGGNEQYF
once,TRBJ1-1,.,TRBV6-5,TGTGCCAGCAGGTCCGGGACGGCGAACACTGAAGCTTTCTTT,CASRSGTANTEAFF
.,TRBJ2-7,.,TRBV6-1,TGTGCCAGCAGTGGCCAAAGACAGACTCAGGCCCTCGAGCAGTACTTC,CASSGQRQTQALEQYF
.,TRBJ2-1,TRBD2,TRBV27,TGTGCCACCCTGCCAGCGGGAGGGGGGCGCGATGAGCAGTTCTTC,CATLPAGGGRDEQFF
.,TRBJ2-3,.,TRBV7-3,TGTGCCAGCAGCTTAGTGCGATTAGATACGCAGTATTTT,CASSLVRLDTQYF
.,TRBJ2-7,.,TRBV7-6,TGTGCCAGCAGCTTAGGCAGTGCAGGAGGCGAGCAGTACTTC,CASSLGSAGGEQYF
.,TRBJ2-3,.,TRBV5-6,TGTGCCAGCAGTTCTCCCGGACAGACCTACACAGATACGCAGTATTTT,CASSSPGQTYTDTQYF
.,TRBJ2-2,TRBD1,TRBV7-3,TGTGCCAGTGGGACAGGGGGTACCGGGGAGCTGTTTTTT,CASGTGGTGELFF
.,TRBJ1-4,.,TRBV11-2,TGTGCCAGCAGCCAGGGATTTAATGAAAAACTGTTTTTT,CASSQGFNEKLFF
few,TRBJ1-1,.,TRBV5-4,TGTGCCAGCAGCGAAGCAATGAACACTGAAGCTTTCTTT,CASSEAMNTEAFF
.,TRBJ2-5,.,TRBV28,TGTGCCAGCAAGATGGACTACCAAGAGACCCAGTACTTC,CASKMDYQETQYF
.,TRBJ1-1,.,TRBV6-5,TGTGCCAGCATTGGTCCGGAGACTGAAGCTTTCTTT,CASIGPETEAFF
.,TRBJ1-2,.,TRBV28,TGTGCCAGCAGTTCTCCCCTCGTCCAGGGCTATGGCTACACCTTC,CASSSPLVQGYGYTF
.,TRBJ2-2,.,TRBV6-5,TGTGCCAGCAGTTACTCTAACAGGGTCCACACCGGGGAGCTGTTTTTT,CASSYSNRVHTGELFF
few,TRBJ1-1,TRBD1,TRBV4-2,TGTGCCAGCAGCCAAGAACACGACAGGGATTTCTCTGAAGCTTTCTTT,CASSQEHDRDFSEAFF
.,TRBJ1-5,.,TRBV5-4,TGTGCCAGCAGCTTGATGGGGCGGGCAGGGGCTAACAGCAATCAGCCCCAGCATTTT,CASSLMGRAGANSNQPQHF
.,TRBJ2-3,TRBD2,TRBV7-3,TGTGCCAGCTCCCGGGGGGGAGAAGAGACAGATACGCAGTATTTT,CASSRGGEETDTQYF
.,TRBJ1-1,TRBD1,TRBV28,TGTGCCAGCAGGGGACAGGGAGGTACCACTGAAGCTTTCTTT,CASRGQGGTTEAFF
.,TRBJ2-3,.,TRBV5-6,TGTGCCAGCAGCTTGGAAGGCAGGGGTAGAACAGATACGCAGTATTTT,CASSLEGRGRTDTQYF
once,TRBJ1-4,TRBD1,TRBV5-8,TGTGCCAGCAGCTTCGGGACAGATGCAACTAATGAAAAACTGTTTTTT,CASSFGTDATNEKLFF
.,TRBJ2-7,TRBD2,TRBV5-6,TGTGCCAGCAGCGATACGGGGGGAATCTACGAGCAGTACTTC,CASSDTGGIYEQYF
.,TRBJ2-7,.,TRBV2,TGTGCCAGTGCTACACCGCAGTACTTC,CASATPQYF
.,TRBJ1-1,.,TRBV5-5,TGTGCCAGCAGCTTCGGGCAAAGTCCCACTGAAGCTTTCTTT,CASSFGQSPTEAFF
.,TRBJ1-1,TRBD1,TRBV11-2,TGTGCCAGCAGCTTAGATGCGCGGGACAGGAACACTGAAGCTTTCTTT,CASSLDARDRNTEAFF
.,TRBJ2-3,.,TRBV6-5,TGTGCCAGCAGTTACACCGGGACCCAAGGCACAGATACGCAGTATTTT,CASSYTGTQGTDTQYF
once,TRBJ2-7,.,TRBV2,TGTGCCAGCAGGGCCTTAGTGTTGCAGTACTTC,CASRALVLQYF
.,TRBJ2-5,TRBD1,TRBV6-1,TGTGCCAGCAGTGTTGATGGGACAGGGGGCAGTGAGACCCAGTACTTC,CASSVDGTGGSETQYF
few,TRBJ1-5,.,TRBV6-6,TGTGCCAGCAGTTACTTAAGCCAGCCCCAGCATTTT,CASSYLSQPQHF
.,TRBJ1-2,TRBD1,TRBV11-3,TGTGCCAGCAGCTTGGGGGGACAGGGGCACAGCTATGGCTACACCTTC,CASSLGGQGHSYGYTF
once,TRBJ2-7,TRBD1,TRBV7-8,TGTGCCAGCAGCCCCGGGACAGGGACCTACGAGCAGTACTTC,CASSPGTGTYEQYF
.,TRBJ2-7,.,TRBV5-1,TGCGCCAGCAGCTTGCCGGCGAGACCTCCCTACGAGCAGTACTTC,CASSLPARPPYEQYF
.,TRBJ2-1,TRBD2,TRBV19,TGTGCCAGTAGCCCATTAAGAGCGGGATCCTACAATGAGCAGTTCTTC,CASSPLRAGSYNEQFF
once,TRBJ2-7,TRBD2,TRBV29-1,TGCAGCGTAAAGGGGCTAGCGGGACAGAGGAGCTACGAGCAGTACTTC,CSVKGLAGQRSYEQYF
once,TRBJ1-2,.,TRBV6-4,TGTGCCAGCAGTGCACAGGGCGGCTATGGCTACACCTTC,CASSAQGGYGYTF
few,TRBJ2-5,.,TRBV6-6,TGTGCCAGCAAGGAAGAGACCCAGTACTTC,CASKEETQYF
.,TRBJ1-1,TRBD1,TRBV27,TGTGCCAGCAAACCGGACAGGGTGGGCACTGAAGCTTTCTTT,CASKPDRVGTEAFF
.,TRBJ1-2,.,TRBV9,TGTGCCAGCAGCGTAGCCCCCGGGAGGGAGGGCTATGGCTACACCTTC,CASSVAPGREGYGYTF
.,TRBJ2-7,TRBD1,TRBV28,TGTGCCAGCAGTTCCCGGGACAGGCCCCCCTACGAGCAGTACTTC,CASSSRDRPPYEQYF
.,TRBJ2-3,.,TRBV9,TGTGCCAGCAGCGGGCAGGGGGGGGTCAGAGATACGCAGTATTTT,CASSGQGGVRDTQYF
once,TRBJ2-7,TRBD2,TRBV27,TGTGCCAGTAGGCGGGAGGGTTCCTACGAGCAGTACTTC,CASRREGSYEQYF
.,TRBJ1-5,.,TRBV15,TGTGCCACCAGCATATACGATAGCAATCAGCCCCAGCATTTT,CATSIYDSNQPQHF
.,TRBJ1-1,TRBD1,TRBV6-5,TGTGCCACCAGACAGCCCAGGGGGTCCACTGAAGCTTTCTTT,CATRQPRGSTEAFF
.,TRBJ1-3,.,TRBV7-2,TGTGCCAGCAGCTTCCCCTCGTCGTGGACAACTGGAAACACCATATATTTT,CASSFPSSWTTGNTIYF
few,TRBJ2-1,TRBD2,TRBV2,TGTGCCAGCAGATGGACTAGCGGGAGTGTCAATGAGCAGTTCTTC,CASRWTSGSVNEQFF
medium-sized,TRBJ1-2,.,TRBV6-1,TGTGCCAGCCCCTGGAGGGTGTGGGGCTACACCTTC,CASPWRVWGYTF